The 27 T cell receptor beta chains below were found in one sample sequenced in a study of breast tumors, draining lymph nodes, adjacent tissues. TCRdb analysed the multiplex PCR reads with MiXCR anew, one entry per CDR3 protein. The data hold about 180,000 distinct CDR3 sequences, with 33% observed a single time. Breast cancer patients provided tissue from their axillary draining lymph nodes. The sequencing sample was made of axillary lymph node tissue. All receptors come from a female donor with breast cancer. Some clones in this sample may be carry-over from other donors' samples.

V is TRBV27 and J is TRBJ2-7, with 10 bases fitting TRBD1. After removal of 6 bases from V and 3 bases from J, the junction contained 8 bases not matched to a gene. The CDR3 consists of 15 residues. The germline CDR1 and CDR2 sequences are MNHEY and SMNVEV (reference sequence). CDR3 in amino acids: CASSPRGQGYYEQYF. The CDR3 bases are TGTGCCAGCAGCCCAAGGGGACAGGGGTACTACGAGCAGTACTTC.

The CDR3 DNA is TGCAGTGCTAGGAGACCTAGCGGGAGGCTCACAGATACGCAGTATTTT. Residues: CSARRPSGRLTDTQYF. V gene TRBV20-1 combines with J gene TRBJ2-3, with 11 positions matching TRBD2. V lost 3 bases and J lost 2; bases outside the gene matches: 7. This CDR3 region has 16 residues. Germline-derived CDR1 and CDR2 are DFQATT and SNEGSKA (reference sequence).

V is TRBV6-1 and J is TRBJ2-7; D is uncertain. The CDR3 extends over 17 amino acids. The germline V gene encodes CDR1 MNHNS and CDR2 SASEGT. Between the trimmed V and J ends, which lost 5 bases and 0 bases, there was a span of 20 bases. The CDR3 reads CASSHLATPQSSYEQYF. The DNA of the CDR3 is TGTGCCAGCAGTCACCTGGCGACACCTCAATCCTCCTACGAGCAGTACTTC.

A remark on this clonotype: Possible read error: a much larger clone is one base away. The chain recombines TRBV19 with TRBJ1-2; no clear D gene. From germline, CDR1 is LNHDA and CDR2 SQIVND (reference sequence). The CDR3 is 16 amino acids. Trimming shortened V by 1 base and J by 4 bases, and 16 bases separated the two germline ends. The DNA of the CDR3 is TGTGCCAGTAGTATAGGTTGGCGGCAGGCAAGCTATGGCTACACCTTC. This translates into CASSIGWRQASYGYTF.

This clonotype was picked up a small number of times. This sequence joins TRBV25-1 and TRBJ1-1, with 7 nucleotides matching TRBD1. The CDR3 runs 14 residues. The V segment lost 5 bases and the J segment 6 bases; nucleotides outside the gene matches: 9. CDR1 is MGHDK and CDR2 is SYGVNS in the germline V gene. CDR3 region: CASSPLDRFAEAFF. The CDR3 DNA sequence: TGTGCCAGCAGTCCTCTGGACAGGTTCGCTGAAGCTTTCTTT.

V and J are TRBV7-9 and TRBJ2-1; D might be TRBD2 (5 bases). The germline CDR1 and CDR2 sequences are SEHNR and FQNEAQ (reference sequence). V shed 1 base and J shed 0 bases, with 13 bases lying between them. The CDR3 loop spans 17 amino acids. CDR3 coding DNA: TGTGCCAGCAGCTTAGGCGCAAGGGAGAGCTCCTACAATGAGCAGTTCTTC. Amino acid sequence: CASSLGARESSYNEQFF.

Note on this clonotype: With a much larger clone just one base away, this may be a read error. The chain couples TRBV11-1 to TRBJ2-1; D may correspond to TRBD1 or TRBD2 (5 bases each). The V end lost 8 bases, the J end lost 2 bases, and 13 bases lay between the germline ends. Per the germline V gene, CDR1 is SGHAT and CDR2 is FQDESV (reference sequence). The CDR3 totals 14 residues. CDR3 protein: CASGPLGAYNEQFF. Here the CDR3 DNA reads TGTGCCAGCGGCCCACTGGGGGCCTACAATGAGCAGTTCTTC.

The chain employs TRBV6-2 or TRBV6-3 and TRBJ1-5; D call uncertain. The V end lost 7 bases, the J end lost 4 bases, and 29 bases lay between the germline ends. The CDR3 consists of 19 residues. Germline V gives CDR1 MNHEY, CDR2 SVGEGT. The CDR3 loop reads CASIPTNTGPRGSNQPQHF. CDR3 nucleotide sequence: TGTGCCAGCATCCCAACGAACACCGGGCCTAGAGGGTCTAATCAGCCCCAGCATTTT.

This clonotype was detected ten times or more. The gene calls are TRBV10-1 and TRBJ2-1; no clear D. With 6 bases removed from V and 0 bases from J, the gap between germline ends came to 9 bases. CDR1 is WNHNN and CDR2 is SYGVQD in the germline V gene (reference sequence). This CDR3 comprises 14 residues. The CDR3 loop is CASSPFRSYNEQFF. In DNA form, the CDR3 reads TGCGCCAGCAGCCCTTTCCGCTCCTACAATGAGCAGTTCTTC.

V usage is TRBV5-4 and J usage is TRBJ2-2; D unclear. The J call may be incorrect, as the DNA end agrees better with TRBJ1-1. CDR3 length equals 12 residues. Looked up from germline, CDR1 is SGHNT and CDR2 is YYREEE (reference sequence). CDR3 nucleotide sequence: TGTGCCAGCAGCTTGGCCGGTGCTTTGGCTTTCTTT. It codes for CASSLAGALAFF.

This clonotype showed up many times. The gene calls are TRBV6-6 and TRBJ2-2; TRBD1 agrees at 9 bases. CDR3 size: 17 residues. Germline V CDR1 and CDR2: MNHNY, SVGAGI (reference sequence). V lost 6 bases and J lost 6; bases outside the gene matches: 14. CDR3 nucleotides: TGTGCCAGCAGATTCGAGACAGGGGGGGGCCCCTCCGGGGAGCTGTTTTTT. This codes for CASRFETGGGPSGELFF.

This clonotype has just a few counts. Here the CDR3 reads CASSQRPGDEKLFF. Written as DNA, the CDR3 is TGTGCCAGCAGCCAACGACCCGGGGATGAAAAACTGTTTTTT. The V call is TRBV16, the J call TRBJ1-4; D not certain. Deletions cut 2 bases from V and 6 bases from J, with 10 bases between. The CDR3 contains 14 residues. CDR1 and CDR2 (germline): KGHSY, FQNENV.

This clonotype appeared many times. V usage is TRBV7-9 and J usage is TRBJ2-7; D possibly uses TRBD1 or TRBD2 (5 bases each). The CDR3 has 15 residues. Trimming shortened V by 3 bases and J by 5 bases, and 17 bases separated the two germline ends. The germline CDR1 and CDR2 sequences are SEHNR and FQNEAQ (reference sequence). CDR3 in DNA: TGTGCCAGCAGCTTGACCGCCGGGACCGCCGACGAGCAGTACTTC. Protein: CASSLTAGTADEQYF.

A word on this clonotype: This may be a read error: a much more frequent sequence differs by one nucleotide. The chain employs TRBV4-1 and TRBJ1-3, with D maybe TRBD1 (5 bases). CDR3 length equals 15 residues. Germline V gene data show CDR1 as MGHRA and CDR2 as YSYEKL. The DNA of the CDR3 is TGCGCCAGCAGCCAAGCCCCAGGGAGTGGAGACACCATATATTTT. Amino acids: CASSQAPGSGDTIYF.

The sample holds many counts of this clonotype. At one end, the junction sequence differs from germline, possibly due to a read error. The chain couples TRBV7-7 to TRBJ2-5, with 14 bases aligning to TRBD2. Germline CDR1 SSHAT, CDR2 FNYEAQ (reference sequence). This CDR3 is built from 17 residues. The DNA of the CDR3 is TGTGCTAGCAGCTCCGGGACTAGCGGGGGCCTGTGGGAGACCCAGTACTTC. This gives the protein CASSSGTSGGLWETQYF.

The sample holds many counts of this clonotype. CDR3 sequence (DNA): TGTGCCAGCAGTTTTAGCGGGGACTCCTACAATGAGCAGTTCTTC. Translating it yields CASSFSGDSYNEQFF. This rearrangement joins TRBV7-9 to TRBJ2-1; TRBD2 aligns across 8 bases. This CDR3 is 15 amino acids long. Per germline, CDR1 SEHNR and CDR2 FQNEAQ (reference sequence). Trimming cost V 6 bases and J 0 bases; bases outside gene matches: 4.

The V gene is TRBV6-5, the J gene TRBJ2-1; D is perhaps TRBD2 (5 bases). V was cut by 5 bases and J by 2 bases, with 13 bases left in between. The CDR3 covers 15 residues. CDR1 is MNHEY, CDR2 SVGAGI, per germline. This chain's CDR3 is CASSRTRAAYNEQFF. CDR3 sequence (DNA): TGTGCCAGCAGTAGAACTAGGGCGGCCTACAATGAGCAGTTCTTC.

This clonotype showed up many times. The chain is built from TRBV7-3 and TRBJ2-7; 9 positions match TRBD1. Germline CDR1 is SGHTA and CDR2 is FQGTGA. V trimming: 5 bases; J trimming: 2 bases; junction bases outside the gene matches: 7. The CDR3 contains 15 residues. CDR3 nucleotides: TGTGCCAGCAGCCTACTGACAGGGGGAACCTACGAGCAGTACTTC. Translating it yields CASSLLTGGTYEQYF.

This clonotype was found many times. Here the CDR3 reads CASSDPGATTNEKLFF. The CDR3 DNA sequence: TGTGCCAGCAGCGATCCGGGGGCCACAACTAATGAAAAACTGTTTTTT. The V gene is TRBV2, the J gene TRBJ1-4, with D possibly matching TRBD1 (6 bases). This CDR3 is built from 16 residues. From germline, CDR1 is SNHLY and CDR2 FYNNEI. V gave up 6 bases and J gave up 0 bases, with 14 bases separating them. The whole variable domain, filled in from reference TRBV2 and TRBJ1-4, reads EPEVTQTPSHQVTQMGQEVILRCVPISNHLYFYWYRQILGQKVEFLVSFYNNEISEKSEIFDDQFSVERPDGSNFTLKIRSTKLEDSAMYFCASSDPGATTNEKLFFGSGTQLSVL.

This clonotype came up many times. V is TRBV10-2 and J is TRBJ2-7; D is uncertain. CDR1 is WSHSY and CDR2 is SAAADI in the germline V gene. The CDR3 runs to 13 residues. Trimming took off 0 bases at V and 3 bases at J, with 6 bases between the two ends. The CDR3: CASSESSSYEQYF. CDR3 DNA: TGCGCCAGCAGTGAGTCGAGTAGCTACGAGCAGTACTTC.

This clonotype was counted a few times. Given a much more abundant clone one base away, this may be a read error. DNA for the CDR3: TGTGCCAGCAGCACCCAGACAGGCACCTCTTACAATGCGCAGTTCTTC. Translation gives CASSTQTGTSYNAQFF. The chain carries TRBV9 and TRBJ2-1; tentatively, D is TRBD1 (6 bases). CDR3 size: 16 residues. Germline V gives CDR1 SGDLS, CDR2 YYNGEE.

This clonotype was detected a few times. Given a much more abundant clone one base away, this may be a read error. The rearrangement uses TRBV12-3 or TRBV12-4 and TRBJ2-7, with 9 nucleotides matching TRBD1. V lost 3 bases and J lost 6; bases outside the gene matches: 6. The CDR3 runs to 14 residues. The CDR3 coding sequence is TGTGCCAGCAGTTTCGGGACAGGGCGTCTCGAGCAGTACTTC. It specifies CASSFGTGRLEQYF.

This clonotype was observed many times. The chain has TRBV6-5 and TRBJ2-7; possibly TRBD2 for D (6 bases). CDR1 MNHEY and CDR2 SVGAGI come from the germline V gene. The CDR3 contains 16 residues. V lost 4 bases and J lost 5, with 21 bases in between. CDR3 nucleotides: TGTGCCAGCAGTTCGCAGCGTACGGGACTTTCAAACGAGCAGTACTTC. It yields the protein CASSSQRTGLSNEQYF.

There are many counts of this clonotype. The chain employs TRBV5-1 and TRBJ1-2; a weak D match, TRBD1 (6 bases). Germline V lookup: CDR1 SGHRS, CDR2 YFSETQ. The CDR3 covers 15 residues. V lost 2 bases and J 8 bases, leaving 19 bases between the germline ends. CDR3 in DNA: TGCGCCAGCAGCTTAGAGACAGGCGTCCTTTCCGGCTACACCTTC. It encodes CASSLETGVLSGYTF.

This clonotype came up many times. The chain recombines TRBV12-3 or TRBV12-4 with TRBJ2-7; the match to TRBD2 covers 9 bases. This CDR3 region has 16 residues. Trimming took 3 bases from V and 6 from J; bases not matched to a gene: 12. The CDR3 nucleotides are TGTGCCAGCAGTTTTAGCGGGAGTCGGGGATACGGCGAGCAGTACTTC. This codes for CASSFSGSRGYGEQYF.

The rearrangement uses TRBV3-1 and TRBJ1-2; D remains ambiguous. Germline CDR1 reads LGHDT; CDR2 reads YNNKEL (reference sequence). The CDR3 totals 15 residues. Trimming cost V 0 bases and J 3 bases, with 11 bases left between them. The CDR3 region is CASSQDVQEHYGYTF. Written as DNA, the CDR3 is TGTGCCAGCAGCCAAGATGTCCAGGAGCACTATGGCTACACCTTC.

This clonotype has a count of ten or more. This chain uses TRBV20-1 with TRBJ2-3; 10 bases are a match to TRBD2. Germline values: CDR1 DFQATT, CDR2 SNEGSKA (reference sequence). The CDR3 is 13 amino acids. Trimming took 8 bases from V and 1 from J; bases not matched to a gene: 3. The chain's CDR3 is CSPSGGGTDTQYF. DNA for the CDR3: TGCAGTCCGAGCGGGGGGGGCACAGATACGCAGTATTTT.